This TCR beta chain was captured in a study of T cells in Graves' hyperthyroidism and ophthalmopathy. The source material, RNA transcripts, was used to amplify TCR beta CDR3 regions. HTBI primers drove first-round RT-PCR of the TCR CDR3. From the multiplex PCR reads, TCRdb called clonotypes with MiXCR, one entry per CDR3 protein. Among around 600,000 distinct CDR3 sequences listed, approximately 15% were seen once. This clonotype was found many times. The sample taken for sequencing was blood. The receptor was isolated from a woman under 30 with Graves' ophthalmopathy.

The CDR3 DNA reads as TGTGCCAGCAGCCCCGGAGGGAGCGGGAGGGATACGCAGTATTTT. Amino acids: CASSPGGSGRDTQYF. This rearrangement joins TRBV28 to TRBJ2-3; TRBD2 agrees at 9 bases. V shed 6 bases, J shed 6 bases, and the junction held 10 bases outside the gene matches. The germline gives CDR1 MDHEN, CDR2 SYDVKM. The CDR3 contains 15 residues.